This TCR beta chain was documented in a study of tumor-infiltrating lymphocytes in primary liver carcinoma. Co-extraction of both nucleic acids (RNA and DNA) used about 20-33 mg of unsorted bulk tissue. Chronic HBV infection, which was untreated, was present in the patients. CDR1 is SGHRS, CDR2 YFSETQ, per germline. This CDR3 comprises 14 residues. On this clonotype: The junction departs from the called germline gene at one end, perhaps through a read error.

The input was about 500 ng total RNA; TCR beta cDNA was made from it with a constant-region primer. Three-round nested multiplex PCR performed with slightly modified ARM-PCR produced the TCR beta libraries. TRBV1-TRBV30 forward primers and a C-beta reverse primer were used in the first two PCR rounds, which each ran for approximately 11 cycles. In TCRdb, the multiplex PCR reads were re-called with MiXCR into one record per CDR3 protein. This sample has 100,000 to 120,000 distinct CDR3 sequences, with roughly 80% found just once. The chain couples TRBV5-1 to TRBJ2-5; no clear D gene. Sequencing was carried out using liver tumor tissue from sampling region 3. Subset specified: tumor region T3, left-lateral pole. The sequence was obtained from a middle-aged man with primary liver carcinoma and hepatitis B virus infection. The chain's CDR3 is CATSATAVQETQYF. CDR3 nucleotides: TGCGCCACCAGCGCAACAGCTGTACAAGAGACTCAGTACTTC. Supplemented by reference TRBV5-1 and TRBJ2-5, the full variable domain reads KAGVTQTPRYLIKTRGQQVTLSCSPISGHRSVSWYQQTPGQGLQFLFEYFSETQRNKGNFPGRFSGRQFSNSRSEMNVSTLELGDSALYLCATSATAVQETQYFGPGTRLLVL.